This T cell receptor (beta chain) is from a study of graft-versus-host responses after intestinal transplantation. Study-level points and caveats: Present in recipient marrow, GvH clones included some that appeared first in ileum or blood.

Comments on this clone: As yet, its antigen is unknown.

V lost 1 base and J lost 7, with 16 bases in between. This CDR3 contains 16 residues. Germline assignment: CDR1 SGHTA and CDR2 FQGNSA. Assay: immunoSEQ multiplex PCR; the TCRdb copy retains only in-frame clones and omits some. The profile covers about 19,000 clones, with approximately 80% appearing a single time and roughly 2% taken by the ten largest. This TCR derives from a human patient who received an intestinal transplant, so some T cells may come from the graft donor. This specimen was PBMCs, taken 14 days after transplant. The J gene is TRBJ1-4, the V gene TRBV7-2, with D possibly TRBD1 on 5 matching bases. This chain's CDR3 is CASSLVRTGQGEKLFF. The CDR3 DNA is TGTGCCAGCAGCTTAGTGAGGACGGGGCAGGGTGAAAAACTGTTTTTT. The entire variable domain, with the rest obtained from reference TRBV7-2 and TRBJ1-4, is as follows: GAGVSQSPSNKVTEKGKDVELRCDPISGHTALYWYRQSLGQGLEFLIYFQGNSAPDKSGLPSDRFSAERTGGSVSTLTIQRTQQEDSAVYLCASSLVRTGQGEKLFFGSGTQLSVL.